The rows below give T cell receptor beta chains drawn from one sample of a study of lymphopenia after photon versus proton radiotherapy. Repertoires were generated with immunoSEQ multiplex PCR, while TCRdb's copy carries only in-frame clones and drops some. The sample consists of about 160,000 clones, about 85% of them appearing once. Sample: peripheral blood, taken from a patient treated with photon-based radiotherapy. The receptors derive from a man aged 45-65 years with gastric cancer. CDR3s include the opening cysteine and the closing phenylalanine or tryptophan. Fields, in order: J gene, CDR3 length, D gene, V gene, clone size, CDR3 DNA, CDR3 protein. The D gene is left open where the match is weak. Some rows mark clone size as missing; the rest say once, few, many or name a class of expanded clone.

>TRBJ1-2|14|NA|TRBV6-5|NA
TGTGCCAGCAGTTACTCGAGGGATACCGGTGGCTACACCTTC
CASSYSRDTGGYTF
>TRBJ2-1|16|NA|TRBV4-2|NA
TGTGCCAGCAGCCAAGATGGGGGCGGGACGTACAATGAGCAGTTCTTC
CASSQDGGGTYNEQFF
>TRBJ1-4|12|NA|TRBV19|NA
TGTGCCAGTAGCTTGTACGGTGAAAAACTGTTTTTT
CASSLYGEKLFF
>TRBJ1-2|16|NA|TRBV19|NA
TGTGCCAGTTATCGGGGTCTTGGCAGGGAGGACTATGGCTACACCTTC
CASYRGLGREDYGYTF
>TRBJ2-5|12|NA|TRBV18|once
TGTGCCAGCTCAGCGACGGAAGAGACCCAGTACTTC
CASSATEETQYF
>TRBJ2-5|13|NA|TRBV19|NA
TGTGCCAGTAGTAACAGCGACCAAGAGACCCAGTACTTC
CASSNSDQETQYF
>TRBJ1-1|12|TRBD1|TRBV19|NA
TGTGCCAGTAGACAGGGGGGTACTGAAGCTTTCTTT
CASRQGGTEAFF
>TRBJ2-1|13|NA|TRBV7-9|NA
TGTGCCAGCAGACCCGAGGAGGTGGATGAGCAGTTCTTC
CASRPEEVDEQFF
>TRBJ2-3|15|NA|TRBV6-5|NA
TGTGCCAGCAGTTACCGGCAGTCGGGGACAGATACGCAGTATTTT
CASSYRQSGTDTQYF
>TRBJ2-1|11|NA|TRBV9|NA
TGTGCCAGCAGCCCGTACAATGAGCAGTTCTTC
CASSPYNEQFF
>TRBJ2-5|12|NA|TRBV2|NA
TGTGCCAGCAGTGAAGCGGACCGTTCTCGGTACTTC
CASSEADRSRYF
>TRBJ1-4|19|NA|TRBV28|NA
TGTGCCAGCAGTTTCCATTACGCGATGTCGGGACGCGCTAATGAAAAACTGTTTTTT
CASSFHYAMSGRANEKLFF
>TRBJ1-1|12|NA|TRBV11-2|NA
TGTGCCAGCAGCTTGGTGAGGACTGAAGCTTTCTTT
CASSLVRTEAFF